This T cell receptor beta chain is drawn from a study of graft-versus-host responses after intestinal transplantation. About the research overall: Every one of the recipients received anti-thymocyte globulin induction and afterwards took tacrolimus and steroids for about 3 years. The study, taken as a whole, reports: GvH clones surfaced in recipient marrow, some emerging earlier in ileum or blood. Peak levels of circulating GvH clones tracked with early post-transplant HvG declines.

Profiling relied on immunoSEQ multiplex PCR, and the TCRdb table lists in-frame clones only, not all of them. The sample carries about 100,000 clones, about 90% recorded once. In the case of this clone: Its antigen is unknown.

This CDR3 contains 14 residues. Germline CDR1 and CDR2: MNHNS and SASEGT. With 3 bases removed from V and 7 bases from J, the gap between germline ends came to 12 bases. The material sequenced was unstimulated CD4+ T cells sorted from spleen or lymph node cells, taken before transplant. This receptor was obtained from a human donor who was the organ donor for an intestinal transplant. The V and J genes are TRBV6-1 and TRBJ1-4; tentatively, D is TRBD1 (5 bases). The CDR3 sequence: CASSDRDWFEKLFF. The CDR3 nucleotides read TGTGCCAGCAGTGACAGGGATTGGTTTGAAAAACTGTTTTTT.